These T cell receptor beta chains were read from a single sample in a study of blood T cells in healthy people across ages. TCRdb processed the 5' RACE reads anew with MiXCR; each CDR3 protein has one entry. This table holds under 800,000 distinct CDR3 sequences, about 21% found once. Material: blood. These receptors originate from a man in his 70s in good health. The CDR3 runs from the conserved cysteine through the conserved F or W. The order of the fields is clone size, V gene, D gene, J gene, CDR3 protein, CDR3 DNA. A D gene is named only where the DNA matches it firmly. Expanded clones get a size class; other rows say once, few or many, or leave the size out.

size: .
V: TRBV7-2
D: .
J: TRBJ2-2
CDR3: CASSLFPGELFF
DNA: TGTGCCAGCAGCTTATTCCCCGGGGAGCTGTTTTTT

size: few
V: TRBV5-5
D: .
J: TRBJ2-7
CDR3: CASSENGEQYF
DNA: TGTGCCAGCAGCGAAAACGGCGAGCAGTACTTC

size: .
V: TRBV12-3/TRBV12-4
D: .
J: TRBJ1-4
CDR3: CASSSGASEKLFF
DNA: TGTGCCAGCAGTTCTGGAGCCAGCGAAAAACTGTTTTTT

size: .
V: TRBV2
D: TRBD2
J: TRBJ2-1
CDR3: CASTYLAGGRDEQFF
DNA: TGTGCCAGCACCTATCTAGCGGGAGGTAGGGATGAGCAGTTCTTC

size: few
V: TRBV28
D: .
J: TRBJ2-4
CDR3: CASSPTALAKNIQYF
DNA: TGTGCCAGCAGTCCCACAGCGCTAGCCAAAAACATTCAGTACTTC

size: many
V: TRBV28
D: TRBD1
J: TRBJ2-7
CDR3: CASSSRDRGVYEQYF
DNA: TGTGCCAGCAGTTCCCGGGACAGGGGGGTCTACGAGCAGTACTTC

size: few
V: TRBV29-1
D: .
J: TRBJ1-3
CDR3: CSVESPSGNTIYF
DNA: TGCAGCGTTGAATCGCCCTCTGGAAACACCATATATTTT

size: .
V: TRBV10-3
D: .
J: TRBJ1-5
CDR3: CAISVQGGSQPQHF
DNA: TGTGCCATCAGTGTACAGGGAGGTAGTCAGCCCCAGCATTTT

size: few
V: TRBV6-6
D: TRBD1
J: TRBJ1-1
CDR3: CASSRQGVTNTEAFF
DNA: TGTGCCAGCAGTCGACAGGGGGTGACGAACACTGAAGCTTTCTTT

size: few
V: TRBV28
D: .
J: TRBJ1-6
CDR3: CAARGEAYNSPLHF
DNA: TGTGCCGCTAGAGGGGAAGCCTATAATTCACCCCTCCACTTT

size: .
V: TRBV5-1
D: .
J: TRBJ2-2
CDR3: CASSLDGQGGTGELFF
DNA: TGCGCCAGCAGCTTGGATGGCCAGGGGGGCACCGGGGAGCTGTTTTTT

size: few
V: TRBV6-2/TRBV6-3
D: .
J: TRBJ2-2
CDR3: CASSYNEGGELFF
DNA: TGTGCCAGCAGTTACAACGAAGGCGGGGAGCTGTTTTTT

size: .
V: TRBV20-1
D: TRBD1
J: TRBJ2-5
CDR3: CSANKDRGIRETQYF
DNA: TGCAGTGCTAACAAGGACAGGGGGATTCGAGAGACCCAGTACTTC

size: few
V: TRBV20-1
D: .
J: TRBJ1-2
CDR3: CSARQEQATGGYTF
DNA: TGCAGTGCTAGACAGGAACAGGCTACGGGTGGCTACACCTTC

size: few
V: TRBV7-9
D: TRBD2
J: TRBJ2-3
CDR3: CASSLVSGGDTQYF
DNA: TGTGCCAGCAGCTTAGTCTCGGGGGGGGATACGCAGTATTTT

size: .
V: TRBV28
D: .
J: TRBJ1-3
CDR3: CASSSMSDTIYF
DNA: TGTGCCAGCAGTTCTATGTCGGACACCATATATTTT

size: .
V: TRBV5-5
D: TRBD1
J: TRBJ2-1
CDR3: CASSLRGQGASYNEQFF
DNA: TGTGCCAGCAGCTTGAGGGGACAGGGGGCATCCTACAATGAGCAGTTCTTC

size: .
V: TRBV7-9
D: .
J: TRBJ2-1
CDR3: CASSPRIGGLNEQFF
DNA: TGTGCCAGCAGCCCCCGGATCGGAGGGCTTAATGAGCAGTTCTTC

size: .
V: TRBV3-1
D: .
J: TRBJ2-3
CDR3: CASSQGVAGTQYF
DNA: TGTGCCAGCAGCCAAGGCGTGGCGGGAACGCAGTATTTT

size: .
V: TRBV20-1
D: TRBD2
J: TRBJ2-7
CDR3: CSAPTSGTRREQYF
DNA: TGCAGTGCTCCTACTAGCGGGACTAGGCGCGAGCAGTACTTC

size: once
V: TRBV20-1
D: TRBD2
J: TRBJ2-1
CDR3: CSARKGTRNNEQFF
DNA: TGCAGTGCTAGAAAAGGGACTAGAAACAATGAGCAGTTCTTC

size: .
V: TRBV27
D: TRBD2
J: TRBJ2-3
CDR3: CASSLVASGMSTDTQYF
DNA: TGTGCCAGCAGTTTAGTGGCTAGCGGAATGAGTACAGATACGCAGTATTTT

size: many
V: TRBV23-1
D: .
J: TRBJ1-5
CDR3: CASSRHQPQHF
DNA: TGCGCCAGCAGTCGCCATCAGCCCCAGCATTTT

size: few
V: TRBV5-1
D: .
J: TRBJ1-2
CDR3: CASSFGTYYGYTF
DNA: TGCGCCAGCAGCTTTGGGACATACTATGGCTACACCTTC

size: .
V: TRBV20-1
D: TRBD2
J: TRBJ2-1
CDR3: CSARALLAGVGYEQFF
DNA: TGCAGTGCTAGAGCTCTCCTAGCGGGAGTCGGGTATGAGCAGTTCTTC

size: .
V: TRBV5-5
D: .
J: TRBJ2-5
CDR3: CASSVRTTETQYF
DNA: TGTGCCAGCAGCGTGAGGACAACAGAGACCCAGTACTTC